The 20 T cell receptor beta chains below all came from one sample that was sequenced in a study of T cell repertoires in cytomegalovirus infection. A single record per CDR3 protein comes from TCRdb applying MiXCR to the reads. The repertoire has 140,000 to 150,000 distinct CDR3 sequences, roughly a third of them found once; the top ten carry roughly 50%. Antigens of these TCRs are unknown. Sample: CD8+ T cells from cultured PBMCs, taken from culture after CMV antigen stimulation. These receptors were taken from a human donor in good health (CMV status not recorded). Some clones in this sample may be carry-over from other donors' samples.

The CDR3 nucleotides are TGTGCCAGCACCCTTTTTATCGACAATGAGCAGTTCTTC. It codes for CASTLFIDNEQFF. This chain links TRBV12-3 or TRBV12-4 with TRBJ2-1; D call uncertain. The CDR3 has 13 amino acids. The V end lost 7 bases, the J end lost 5 bases, and 12 bases lay between the germline ends.

On this clonotype itself: A clone one base away is much larger, so this may be a read error. The V gene is TRBV9, the J gene TRBJ2-3, with D hard to call. The CDR3 runs to 13 residues. Germline V gene data show CDR1 as SGDLS and CDR2 as YYNGEE. CDR3 in amino acids: CTSSASVTDTQYF. The CDR3 DNA reads as TGTACCAGCAGCGCGAGTGTCACAGATACGCAGTATTTT.

Turning to this clonotype: A read error is possible here, since a much larger clone lies one base away. The chain is built from TRBV10-3 and TRBJ1-5, with TRBD1 matching 7 bases. V dropped 0 bases and J dropped 4; count of bases not matched to a gene: 3. Germline V gene data show CDR1 as ENHRY and CDR2 as SYGVKD. This CDR3 is 15 amino acids long. The CDR3, as DNA: TGTGCCATCAGTGAGTCGACAGGGAAGAATCAGCCCCAGCATTTT. It translates to CAISESTGKNQPQHF.

This clonotype was detected ten times or more. The chain is built from TRBV19 and TRBJ1-1, with unresolved D. There are 14 residues in the CDR3. Trimming removed 7 bases at V and 4 bases at J, with 16 bases between. CDR1 is LNHDA and CDR2 is SQIVND in the germline V gene (reference sequence). CDR3 sequence: CASKSEIWRTEAFF. The CDR3 DNA reads TGTGCCAGTAAATCAGAGATTTGGCGCACTGAAGCTTTCTTT. Using reference TRBV19 and TRBJ1-1 for the parts outside the CDR3, the full variable domain is DGGITQSPKYLFRKEGQNVTLSCEQNLNHDAMYWYRQDPGQGLRLIYYSQIVNDFQKGDIAEGYSVSREKKESFPLTVTSAQKNPTAFYLCASKSEIWRTEAFFGQGTRLTVV.

With respect to this clonotype: Compared with germline, one end of the junction differs, possibly owing to a read error. The gene calls are TRBV5-3 and TRBJ2-1, with 8 bases lining up with TRBD2. TRBV5-3 qualifies as an ORF whose function is uncertain. This CDR3 contains 17 residues. In DNA, the CDR3 is TGTGCCAGCAGCTTGGGGGTAGCGGGGCCCGTTGACGGTGAGCAGTTCTTC. Its translation: CASSLGVAGPVDGEQFF.

This chain links TRBV7-9 with TRBJ1-1; no definite D call. This CDR3 contains 15 residues. Germline values: CDR1 SEHNR, CDR2 FQNEAQ (reference sequence). Between the trimmed V and J ends, which lost 2 bases and 1 base, there was a span of 11 bases. The CDR3 coding sequence is TGTGCCAGCAGCTTACTCCGGACGGCGAACACTGAAGCTTTCTTT. Translation gives CASSLLRTANTEAFF.

The genes are TRBV12-5 and TRBJ2-5; D not resolved. Germline CDR1 and CDR2: LGHNT and FRNRAP. This CDR3 spans 14 amino acids. Trimming pared 5 bases from V and 1 base from J, leaving 11 bases between. CDR3 loop: CASGPQAPQETQYF. The CDR3 coding sequence is TGTGCTAGTGGTCCCCAGGCCCCCCAAGAGACCCAGTACTTC.

This clonotype was recorded a few times. The chain links TRBV6-6 to TRBJ1-2; D uncertain. The CDR3 loop spans 13 amino acids. V was clipped by 0 bases and J by 6 bases, with 8 bases between them. Germline V gene lookup returns CDR1 MNHNY and CDR2 SVGAGI (reference sequence). The CDR3 is CASSYSRIDGYTF. DNA for the CDR3: TGTGCCAGCAGTTACTCCAGGATTGATGGCTACACCTTC.

This clonotype has a handful of counts. The rearrangement links TRBV5-1 to TRBJ1-6; 7 bases are shared with TRBD1. With 4 bases clipped from V and 3 bases from J, the junction kept 7 bases outside the gene matches. Germline CDR1 SGHRS, CDR2 YFSETQ. This CDR3 contains 16 residues. CDR3 loop: CASSSRDSSYNSPLHF. The DNA of the CDR3 is TGCGCCAGCAGCAGCCGGGACAGTAGCTATAATTCACCCCTCCACTTT.

The sample holds many counts of this clonotype. In nucleotides, the CDR3 is TGTGCCAGCAGCCTAGGACAGGGTCCAGGCGAGCAGTACTTC. Translated: CASSLGQGPGEQYF. The chain is built from TRBV11-2 and TRBJ2-7, with TRBD1 matching over 8 bases. The length of the CDR3 is 14 residues. Per the germline V gene, CDR1 is SGHAT and CDR2 is FQNNGV. V gave up 5 bases and J gave up 6 bases; unmatched junction bases: 9.

V gene TRBV4-2 combines with J gene TRBJ1-5; no clear D gene. The germline V and J ends were trimmed by 0 bases and 5 bases, with 2 bases remaining between them. The CDR3 covers 12 residues. Germline CDR1 is LGHNA and CDR2 is YNFKEQ. The DNA of the CDR3 is TGTGCCAGCAGCCAAGATGATCAGCCCCAGCATTTT. Translating it yields CASSQDDQPQHF.

The CDR3: CASSSGGPGELFF. CDR3 nucleotides: TGTGCCAGCAGTTCGGGGGGCCCCGGGGAGCTGTTTTTT. The chain carries TRBV28 and TRBJ2-2; possibly TRBD2 for D (7 bases). Germline loops: CDR1 MDHEN, CDR2 SYDVKM. V lost 4 bases and J lost 6, with 9 bases in between. The CDR3 spans 13 residues.

The gene calls are TRBV4-1 and TRBJ2-1; D not resolved. Germline V gives CDR1 MGHRA, CDR2 YSYEKL. This CDR3 is 12 amino acids long. V lost 0 bases and J 12 bases, leaving 9 bases between the germline ends. The CDR3 DNA reads TGCGCCAGCAGCCAAGATTTGATGGGGCAGTTCTTC. The encoded protein is CASSQDLMGQFF.

In this sample, this clonotype turned up many times. The rearrangement uses TRBV7-6 and TRBJ2-7; D may correspond to TRBD1 or TRBD2 (6 bases each). CDR3 length equals 15 residues. Germline V gives CDR1 SGHVS, CDR2 FNYEAQ. V was shortened by 5 bases and J by 2 bases, with 16 bases between the two germline ends. CDR3: CASSRGTQNTYEQYF. The CDR3 DNA follows: TGTGCCAGCAGCCGCGGGACACAAAATACCTACGAGCAGTACTTC.

The V gene is TRBV20-1, the J gene TRBJ2-1; 12 bases line up with TRBD2. The CDR3 is 17 amino acids. Germline-derived CDR1 and CDR2 are DFQATT and SNEGSKA (reference sequence). V dropped 1 base and J dropped 4; count of bases not matched to a gene: 8. The CDR3 region is CSARGQTSGGYYNEQFF. CDR3 DNA sequence: TGCAGTGCTAGAGGGCAGACTAGCGGGGGTTATTACAATGAGCAGTTCTTC.

Ten or more counts support this clonotype. The chain couples TRBV12-3 or TRBV12-4 to TRBJ2-7; 15 bases agree with TRBD2. Losses at the gene ends were 4 bases for V and 0 bases for J; bases not matched to a gene: 7. CDR3 length: 18 amino acids. The CDR3 region is CASSSGTSGGKSSYEQYF. Here the CDR3 DNA reads TGTGCCAGCAGTTCCGGGACTAGCGGGGGGAAAAGCTCCTACGAGCAGTACTTC.

This clonotype was seen just once. The chain carries TRBV4-1 and TRBJ1-2, with a possible D match to TRBD1 (5 bases). Germline-derived CDR1 and CDR2 are MGHRA and YSYEKL. V was clipped by 0 bases and J by 2 bases, with 10 bases between them. The CDR3 is 15 amino acids. The CDR3 bases are TGCGCCAGCAGCCAAGACCCGACAGCCAACTATGGCTACACCTTC. Protein sequence: CASSQDPTANYGYTF.

This sequence joins TRBV2 and TRBJ1-2; TRBD1 agrees at 9 bases. The CDR3 consists of 17 residues. Germline V gives CDR1 SNHLY, CDR2 FYNNEI. The V gene end was trimmed by 6 bases and the J gene end by 4 bases; junction bases not matched to a gene: 15. The DNA for the CDR3 is TGTGCCAGCAGACCTTTGGACAGGGGCCATCTTGGCTATGGCTACACCTTC. It encodes CASRPLDRGHLGYGYTF.

V usage is TRBV7-2 and J usage is TRBJ1-2; D unresolved. CDR3 size: 14 residues. In germline, CDR1 is SGHTA, CDR2 FQGNSA. Trimming took 1 base from V and 8 from J, leaving 14 bases between them. The CDR3 loop is CASSLELRGNGYTF. The DNA for the CDR3 is TGTGCCAGCAGCTTAGAGCTCAGAGGGAACGGCTACACCTTC.

The rearrangement joins TRBV4-1 to TRBJ1-2, with D possibly being TRBD1 (6 bases). Deletions cut 6 bases from V and 4 bases from J, with 18 bases between. Per the germline V gene, CDR1 is MGHRA and CDR2 is YSYEKL. The CDR3 is 15 residues long. The CDR3 spells CASSPGQFRGYGYTF. The CDR3 DNA reads TGCGCCAGCAGTCCCGGACAGTTCCGGGGCTATGGCTACACCTTC.